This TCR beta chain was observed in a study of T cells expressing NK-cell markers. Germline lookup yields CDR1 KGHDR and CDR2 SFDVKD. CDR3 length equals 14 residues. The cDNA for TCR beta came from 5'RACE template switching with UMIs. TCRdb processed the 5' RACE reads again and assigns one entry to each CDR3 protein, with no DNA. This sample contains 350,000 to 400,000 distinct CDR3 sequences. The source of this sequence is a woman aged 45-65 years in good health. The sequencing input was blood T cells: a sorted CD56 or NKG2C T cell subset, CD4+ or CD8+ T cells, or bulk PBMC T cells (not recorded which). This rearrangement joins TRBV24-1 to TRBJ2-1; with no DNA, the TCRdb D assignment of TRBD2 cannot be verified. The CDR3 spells CATSETGGPSEQFF.